This entry features one T cell receptor beta chain sequence. In germline, CDR1 is SNHLY, CDR2 FYNNEI. The V and J ends lost 9 bases and 1 base, in that order; junction bases with no gene match: 11. This CDR3 has 15 residues. Here immunoSEQ multiplex PCR was the method, and the copy in TCRdb shows in-frame clones only, minus some. The sample has more than 65,000 clones, roughly 91% seen once. The data stem from a study of T cell changes during pregnancy in multiple sclerosis. The J gene is TRBJ2-7, the V gene TRBV2; 8 positions match TRBD2. Sequencing was performed on peripheral blood, taken in the first trimester of pregnancy. This clonotype was obtained from a female donor with multiple sclerosis, enrolled in a pregnancy study. The CDR3 DNA sequence: TGTGCCAGTCTTAGCGGGGTGGGCCGATCCTACGAGCAGTACTTC. As protein: CASLSGVGRSYEQYF.